The next 30 T cell receptor beta chains were all read from a single sample in a study of CD8 T cells in ankylosing spondylitis. From the 5' RACE reads, TCRdb called clonotypes with MiXCR, one entry per CDR3 protein. Here the sample spans just over 350,000 distinct CDR3 sequences, approximately 22% being singletons. Input material: blood, either unsorted or a sorted T cell fraction (not recorded which). Every receptor here comes from a male donor with ankylosing spondylitis or in good health (not recorded which).

The chain links TRBV6-5 to TRBJ2-7, with TRBD2 as a possible D gene (6 bases). Per germline, CDR1 MNHEY and CDR2 SVGAGI. Trimming cost V 1 base and J 7 bases, with 17 bases left between them. The CDR3 is made up of 15 amino acids. The CDR3 nucleotides read TGTGCCAGCAGTTACTATCGCGGGGCTGGGGGGGAGCAGTACTTC. Amino acids: CASSYYRGAGGEQYF.

This clonotype was counted between two and nine times. The CDR3 sequence: CASSFSAYTSYNEQFF. CDR3 nucleotide sequence: TGTGCCAGCAGCTTCTCCGCCTACACATCCTACAATGAGCAGTTCTTC. The chain is built from TRBV7-9 and TRBJ2-1; D is uncertain. The germline V gene has CDR1 SEHNR and CDR2 FQNEAQ (reference sequence). This CDR3 has 16 amino acids. The germline V and J ends were trimmed by 3 bases and 1 base, with 13 bases remaining between them.

DNA of the CDR3: TGTGCCAGCAGTTACGGGGATTCACCCCTCCACTTT. Residues: CASSYGDSPLHF. The chain links TRBV6-5 to TRBJ1-6; no definite D call. Germline lookup yields CDR1 MNHEY and CDR2 SVGAGI. The CDR3 has 12 residues. Trimming took off 2 bases at V and 8 bases at J, with 4 bases between the two ends.

This clonotype appeared a few times. This chain links TRBV4-1 with TRBJ2-1, with D possibly called TRBD1 or TRBD2 (6 bases each). CDR1 and CDR2 from the germline V gene are MGHRA and YSYEKL. The V gene lost 5 bases and the J gene lost 3 bases, with 11 bases spanning the gap. The CDR3 length is 14 residues. The CDR3 bases are TGCGCCAGCAGCGGGGGGCCAGACTACAATGAGCAGTTCTTC. Translating it yields CASSGGPDYNEQFF.

As DNA, the CDR3 is TGTGCCAGCAGCGCGGACAGGACGGAGACCTACGAGCAGTACTTC. Translated, it gives CASSADRTETYEQYF. The genes are TRBV7-9 and TRBJ2-7; TRBD1 matches 7 bases. V lost 5 bases and J lost 2; bases outside the gene matches: 9. The CDR3 is made up of 15 amino acids. Germline CDR1 is SEHNR and CDR2 is FQNEAQ (reference sequence).

At least ten counts were recorded for this clonotype. This chain connects TRBV12-3 or TRBV12-4 to TRBJ2-3; D unclear. This CDR3 region has 11 residues. Between the trimmed V and J ends, which lost 2 bases and 5 bases, there was a span of 2 bases. CDR3 in DNA: TGTGCCAGCAGTTTACTAGATACGCAGTATTTT. Protein product: CASSLLDTQYF.

This clonotype was seen a few times. The CDR3: CAISESTGNTIYF. CDR3 sequence (DNA): TGTGCCATCAGTGAGTCGACTGGAAACACCATATATTTT. This rearrangement joins TRBV10-3 to TRBJ1-3; D is unresolved. This CDR3 is 13 amino acids long. Per the germline V gene, CDR1 is ENHRY and CDR2 is SYGVKD. Trimming took 0 bases from V and 2 from J, leaving 2 bases between them.

The chain is built from TRBV6-6 and TRBJ2-7; possibly TRBD1 for D (6 bases). CDR1 MNHNY and CDR2 SVGAGI come from the germline V gene (reference sequence). V was cut by 7 bases and J by 1 base, with 11 bases left in between. CDR3 length: 13 residues. In nucleotides, the CDR3 is TGTGCCAGCACCCAGACAGGTTCCTACGAGCAGTACTTC. As protein: CASTQTGSYEQYF.

The chain uses TRBV6-1 and TRBJ2-1, with 10 bases aligning to TRBD2. The CDR3 contains 15 residues. In germline, CDR1 is MNHNS, CDR2 SASEGT. Germline trimming cut 6 bases from V and 7 bases from J; bases unmatched to any gene: 9. CDR3 region: CASRPLAGAGNEQFF. The CDR3 coding sequence is TGTGCCAGCAGACCCCTAGCGGGGGCGGGGAATGAGCAGTTCTTC.

This clonotype turned up a few times. This chain joins TRBV9 and TRBJ2-1; the D gene is possibly TRBD2 (7 bases). The CDR3 is 15 amino acids. Germline V gene data show CDR1 as SGDLS and CDR2 as YYNGEE. V dropped 3 bases and J dropped 4 bases, with 14 bases sitting between them. This CDR3 is CASSEGGVAYNEQFF. The CDR3 DNA reads as TGTGCCAGCAGCGAGGGGGGGGTCGCTTACAATGAGCAGTTCTTC.

The rearrangement links TRBV2 to TRBJ2-1; D not certain. V was trimmed by 3 bases and J by 5 bases, leaving 8 bases between them. Germline lookup yields CDR1 SNHLY and CDR2 FYNNEI. This CDR3 is 13 amino acids long. The CDR3 is CASSDFSDNEQFF. In DNA form, the CDR3 reads TGTGCCAGCAGTGATTTCAGTGACAATGAGCAGTTCTTC.

This clonotype was seen a handful of times. J is TRBJ2-1 and V is TRBV7-9; 8 positions match TRBD2. CDR3 length: 14 residues. CDR1 is SEHNR and CDR2 is FQNEAQ in the germline V gene (reference sequence). V lost 4 bases, J lost 8 bases, and 7 bases stayed unmatched. The CDR3 coding sequence is TGTGCCAGCAGCTCCGGGGAGCGGGAGCATGAGCAGTTCTTC. This codes for CASSSGEREHEQFF.

The rearrangement joins TRBV24-1 to TRBJ2-2; 7 nucleotides agree with TRBD1. This CDR3 is built from 12 residues. The J segment lost 5 bases and the V segment lost 10 bases, leaving 3 bases of the junction unmatched. Looked up from germline, CDR1 is KGHDR and CDR2 is SFDVKD. This chain's CDR3 is CATEQGTGELFF. The CDR3 coding sequence is TGTGCCACAGAACAGGGGACCGGGGAGCTGTTTTTT.

The sample holds a few counts of this clonotype. Here the CDR3 reads CSARVGGEQYF. The CDR3 nucleotides are TGCAGTGCTAGAGTAGGTGGCGAGCAGTACTTC. The chain couples TRBV20-1 to TRBJ2-7; D is unclear. Germline CDR1 DFQATT, CDR2 SNEGSKA (reference sequence). The V end was cut by 1 base, the J end by 6 bases, with 7 bases between. The CDR3 has 11 amino acids.

This clonotype has only a few counts. J is TRBJ2-2 and V is TRBV29-1; a possible D gene is TRBD2 (6 bases). Germline V gene lookup returns CDR1 SQVTM and CDR2 ANQGSEA. This CDR3 has 16 residues. The V end was cut by 0 bases, the J end by 7 bases, with 18 bases between. Here the CDR3 DNA reads TGCAGCGTTGAAGATCTGGTGGAGGGGAAGAGCGGGGAGCTGTTTTTT. This gives the protein CSVEDLVEGKSGELFF.

The sample holds a few counts of this clonotype. The J gene is TRBJ2-1, the V gene TRBV28; D ambiguous. The CDR3 length is 15 residues. The V gene lost 3 bases and the J gene lost 0 bases, with 9 bases spanning the gap. The germline CDR1 and CDR2 sequences are MDHEN and SYDVKM. The CDR3 DNA follows: TGTGCCAGCAGTTTGGATGCGTTCTCCTACAATGAGCAGTTCTTC. It specifies CASSLDAFSYNEQFF.

As DNA, the CDR3 is TGTGCCAGCAGCCTTACTAGCGGGGAATACAATGAGCAGTTCTTC. Amino acids: CASSLTSGEYNEQFF. The genes are TRBV3-1 and TRBJ2-1; 10 bases match TRBD2. CDR1 LGHDT and CDR2 YNNKEL come from the germline V gene (reference sequence). The CDR3 runs to 15 residues. The J segment lost 4 bases and the V segment lost 4 bases, leaving 4 bases of the junction unmatched.

V and J are TRBV12-3 or TRBV12-4 and TRBJ2-3; D possibly corresponds to TRBD2 (6 bases). V gave up 3 bases and J gave up 7 bases, with 17 bases separating them. This CDR3 region has 15 residues. DNA for the CDR3: TGTGCCAGCAGTTTTGGCCTAGCGTCAGATAATACGCAGTATTTT. Amino acids: CASSFGLASDNTQYF.

V usage is TRBV5-6 and J usage is TRBJ2-7, with D perhaps matching TRBD1 (5 bases). Per germline, CDR1 SGHDT and CDR2 YYEEEE. There are 14 residues in the CDR3. V lost 3 bases, J lost 3 bases, and 13 bases lay in between. The DNA for the CDR3 is TGTGCCAGCAGCTCCCGACAGATTGTCTACGAGCAGTACTTC. Translated, it gives CASSSRQIVYEQYF. The full variable domain, in which reference TRBV5-6 and TRBJ2-7 provide the parts outside the CDR3, is DAGVTQSPTHLIKTRGQQVTLRCSPKSGHDTVSWYQQALGQGPQFIFQYYEEEERQRGNFPDRFSGHQFPNYSSELNVNALLLGDSALYLCASSSRQIVYEQYFGPGTRLTVT.

This clonotype was detected a few times. V and J are TRBV27 and TRBJ1-5, with unresolved D. Germline V gene lookup returns CDR1 MNHEY and CDR2 SMNVEV (reference sequence). V shed 2 bases and J shed 7 bases, with 6 bases lying between them. This CDR3 is 12 amino acids long. Here the CDR3 DNA reads TGTGCCAGCAGTTTAATTGGACAGCCCCAGCATTTT. Translation gives CASSLIGQPQHF.

The genes are TRBV12-3 or TRBV12-4 and TRBJ2-7; 7 bases align to TRBD2. V was clipped by 10 bases and J by 4 bases; unmatched bases: 4. The CDR3 spans 11 residues. CDR3 in DNA: TGTGCCATCGGGGGGACGTACGAGCAGTACTTC. As protein: CAIGGTYEQYF.

This clonotype was detected a few times. The chain is built from TRBV20-1 and TRBJ2-1; D is perhaps TRBD1 or TRBD2 (5 bases each). V lost 6 bases, J lost 1 base, and 19 bases lay in between. CDR1 is DFQATT, CDR2 SNEGSKA, per germline (reference sequence). The CDR3 loop spans 16 amino acids. CDR3 in DNA: TGCAGTGCCCAGGTTGTGCCGGGGCCTTCCTACAATGAGCAGTTCTTC. Protein product: CSAQVVPGPSYNEQFF.

This clonotype was seen more than once but under ten times. The chain recombines TRBV4-1 with TRBJ2-7; 8 bases align to TRBD1. CDR3 length: 16 amino acids. The J segment lost 0 bases and the V segment lost 3 bases, leaving 7 bases of the junction unmatched. Looked up from germline, CDR1 is MGHRA and CDR2 is YSYEKL. The CDR3 loop is CASSQGTGDPSYEQYF. The CDR3 DNA reads as TGCGCCAGCAGCCAGGGGACAGGCGACCCCTCCTACGAGCAGTACTTC.

This clonotype was recorded many times. V is TRBV29-1 and J is TRBJ2-5, with D unresolved. This CDR3 comprises 12 residues. V lost 5 bases to trimming and J lost 0 bases, with 7 bases between them. The germline CDR1 and CDR2 sequences are SQVTM and ANQGSEA. CDR3 amino acids: CSVSQHQETQYF. The CDR3 bases are TGCAGCGTTTCGCAGCACCAAGAGACCCAGTACTTC.

The J gene is TRBJ2-1, the V gene TRBV4-2; D is possibly TRBD2 (7 bases). CDR1 is LGHNA, CDR2 YNFKEQ, per germline. The CDR3 is 16 amino acids. With 0 bases removed from V and 2 bases from J, the gap between germline ends came to 11 bases. The CDR3 region is CASSQDSGGTYNEQFF. For the CDR3, the DNA is TGTGCCAGCAGCCAAGACTCGGGGGGCACCTACAATGAGCAGTTCTTC.

The chain carries TRBV7-6 and TRBJ1-5; D is unresolved. Trimming shortened V by 5 bases and J by 4 bases, and 9 bases separated the two germline ends. CDR1 is SGHVS, CDR2 FNYEAQ, per germline. The CDR3 length is 13 residues. Here the CDR3 DNA reads TGTGCCAGCAGCCCGGGATTTAATCAGCCCCAGCATTTT. Translation: CASSPGFNQPQHF.

This clonotype appeared many times. The V gene is TRBV12-3 or TRBV12-4, the J gene TRBJ1-2; 7 nucleotides match TRBD1. The CDR3 runs to 15 residues. The ends lost 4 bases at V and 8 bases at J; junction bases unmatched: 13. This CDR3 is CASSSLGQAALGYTF. The CDR3 DNA is TGTGCCAGCAGTTCCCTCGGACAGGCCGCTTTAGGCTACACCTTC.

This clonotype turned up a few times. The rearrangement links TRBV4-1 to TRBJ1-1; the D gene is possibly TRBD1 (5 bases). The V gene's germline CDR1 is MGHRA and CDR2 YSYEKL. This CDR3 is built from 16 residues. V was shortened by 0 bases and J by 0 bases, with 11 bases between the two germline ends. CDR3 DNA sequence: TGCGCCAGCAGCCAAGATTCGGGGCCCCTGAACACTGAAGCTTTCTTT. It is translated as CASSQDSGPLNTEAFF.

The chain has TRBV29-1 and TRBJ2-3; no clear D gene. Germline values: CDR1 SQVTM, CDR2 ANQGSEA. Trimming cost V 7 bases and J 0 bases, with 14 bases left between them. The CDR3 length is 14 residues. For the CDR3, the DNA is TGCAGCGGCACCGAGCCTGACAGCACAGATACGCAGTATTTT. Translation gives CSGTEPDSTDTQYF.

The chain uses TRBV29-1 and TRBJ2-1; tentative D call: TRBD2 (6 bases). CDR3 length: 14 amino acids. The V end lost 5 bases, the J end lost 4 bases, and 15 bases lay between the germline ends. CDR1 SQVTM and CDR2 ANQGSEA come from the germline V gene. Here the CDR3 DNA reads TGCAGCGTTTTTGGGGCAGGGAGGTACAATGAGCAGTTCTTC. Translating gives CSVFGAGRYNEQFF.